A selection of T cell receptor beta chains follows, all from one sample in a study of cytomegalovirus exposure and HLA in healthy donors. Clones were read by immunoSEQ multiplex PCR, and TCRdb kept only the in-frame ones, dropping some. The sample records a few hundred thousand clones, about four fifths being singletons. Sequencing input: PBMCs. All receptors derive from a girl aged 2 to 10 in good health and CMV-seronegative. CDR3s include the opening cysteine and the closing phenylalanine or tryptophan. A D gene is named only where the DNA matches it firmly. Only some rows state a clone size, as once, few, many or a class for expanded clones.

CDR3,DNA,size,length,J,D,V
CASSLQGGGTEAFF,TGTGCCAGCAGCCTACAGGGCGGGGGCACTGAAGCTTTCTTT,.,14,TRBJ1-1,.,TRBV7-3
CASILNLGGTEAFF,TGTGCCAGCATCTTAAATCTAGGGGGCACTGAAGCTTTCTTT,.,14,TRBJ1-1,.,TRBV27
CASSGSPGQMNTEAFF,TGTGCCAGCAGTGGCTCACCGGGACAGATGAACACTGAAGCTTTCTTT,few,16,TRBJ1-1,TRBD1,TRBV25-1
CASSSLTGMIQPQHF,TGTGCCAGTAGTTCCCTGACAGGGATGATTCAGCCCCAGCATTTT,.,15,TRBJ1-5,TRBD1,TRBV19
CASSRSQRGPQETQYF,TGTGCCAGCAGCCGATCCCAGCGGGGGCCACAAGAGACCCAGTACTTC,once,16,TRBJ2-5,TRBD2,TRBV7-3
CASSLKYLGTEAFF,TGTGCCAGCAGCCTGAAGTATCTAGGCACTGAAGCTTTCTTT,.,14,TRBJ1-1,.,TRBV7-2
CASSYNRQDNEQFF,TGTGCCAGCAGTTACAACCGACAGGACAATGAGCAGTTCTTC,once,14,TRBJ2-1,.,TRBV6-5
CASSQATGTGIYEQYF,TGTGCCAGCAGCCAAGCCACCGGGACAGGGATCTACGAGCAGTACTTC,.,16,TRBJ2-7,TRBD1,TRBV28
CASSLSQGSQYEQYF,TGTGCCAGCAGCTTATCACAGGGGTCCCAATACGAGCAGTACTTC,.,15,TRBJ2-7,TRBD1,TRBV6-5
CASSRGTVQEAFF,TGTGCCAGCAGCCGCGGGACAGTCCAAGAAGCTTTCTTT,.,13,TRBJ1-1,TRBD1,TRBV6-5
CAISAGDWDEQYF,TGTGCCATCAGTGCCGGGGACTGGGACGAGCAGTACTTC,once,13,TRBJ2-7,.,TRBV10-3
CASSPHQAGGPEEQFF,TGCGCCAGCAGCCCCCACCAAGCGGGAGGGCCAGAGGAGCAGTTCTTC,.,16,TRBJ2-1,TRBD2,TRBV4-1
CSVEVSGRLDTQYF,TGCAGCGTTGAAGTTAGCGGGAGACTTGATACGCAGTATTTT,.,14,TRBJ2-3,TRBD2,TRBV29-1
CASSRITGGNSGGYTF,TGTGCCAGCAGCCGAATCACAGGGGGGAACAGTGGAGGCTACACCTTC,.,16,TRBJ1-2,TRBD1,TRBV5-4
CASSRTGLAGETQYF,TGTGCCAGCAGTCGCACGGGACTAGCGGGAGAGACCCAGTACTTC,.,15,TRBJ2-5,TRBD2,TRBV6-5
CSVDDKPGQSTDTQYF,TGCAGCGTTGATGACAAGCCCGGCCAGAGCACAGATACGCAGTATTTT,.,16,TRBJ2-3,.,TRBV29-1
CASSRTGIGYEQYF,TGTGCCAGTAGCCGGACAGGGATCGGCTACGAGCAGTACTTC,few,14,TRBJ2-7,TRBD1,TRBV19
CASSQGPGVRYGYTF,TGCGCCAGCAGCCAAGGGCCCGGGGTTAGGTATGGCTACACCTTC,.,15,TRBJ1-2,.,TRBV4-1
CASSLSVVSYNEQFF,TGTGCCAGCAGTTTAAGCGTCGTCTCGTACAATGAGCAGTTCTTC,.,15,TRBJ2-1,.,TRBV27
CAWSNGVGGYTF,TGTGCCTGGAGTAACGGGGTAGGAGGCTACACCTTC,.,12,TRBJ1-2,.,TRBV30
CASSPHGGLETDTQYF,TGTGCCAGCAGCCCCCACGGGGGATTGGAAACAGATACGCAGTATTTT,.,16,TRBJ2-3,.,TRBV7-7
CASSGQTSGGTDTQYF,TGTGCCAGCAGTGGTCAGACTAGCGGGGGCACAGATACGCAGTATTTT,once,16,TRBJ2-3,TRBD2,TRBV28
CASSPGAGAGNTIYF,TGTGCCAGCAGCCCTGGAGCGGGCGCTGGAAACACCATATATTTT,.,15,TRBJ1-3,.,TRBV7-3
CASRSSAGVLNEQFF,TGCGCCAGCAGGTCGTCGGCGGGAGTACTCAATGAGCAGTTCTTC,once,15,TRBJ2-1,TRBD2,TRBV5-1
CASSSTSGSSYNEQFF,TGTGCCAGCAGCTCGACTAGCGGGAGTTCGTACAATGAGCAGTTCTTC,.,16,TRBJ2-1,TRBD2,TRBV11-1
CASSLATQGMATGRGTF,TGCGCCAGCAGCTTGGCCACACAGGGTATGGCTACAGGACGGGGAACCTTC,few,17,TRBJ1-2,.,TRBV5-1
CASSVAGGNYGYTF,TGTGCCAGCAGCGTAGCGGGGGGAAACTATGGCTACACCTTC,.,14,TRBJ1-2,.,TRBV9
CASSLALGQGVSPLHF,TGTGCCAGCAGCTTAGCGCTTGGACAGGGCGTTTCACCCCTCCACTTT,.,16,TRBJ1-6,TRBD1,TRBV7-9
CASSSQAWTQEAFF,TGTGCCAGCAGCTCTCAGGCTTGGACACAAGAAGCTTTCTTT,.,14,TRBJ1-1,.,TRBV11-2
CASSQDTGYGYTF,TGTGCCAGCAGCCAAGATACAGGGTATGGCTACACCTTC,.,13,TRBJ1-2,.,TRBV14
CASSLQGYGYTF,TGTGCCAGCTCACTTCAGGGGTATGGCTACACCTTC,.,12,TRBJ1-2,.,TRBV18
CASSAGANEQFF,TGTGCCAGCAGCGCGGGGGCCAATGAGCAGTTCTTC,.,12,TRBJ2-1,.,TRBV28
CASSFEGLALHNEQFF,TGTGCCAGCAGCTTTGAGGGACTAGCGTTACACAATGAGCAGTTCTTC,.,16,TRBJ2-1,TRBD2,TRBV5-4
CASSLRTGYMGETQYF,TGCGCCAGCAGCCTTCGGACAGGGTACATGGGAGAGACCCAGTACTTC,few,16,TRBJ2-5,TRBD1,TRBV5-1
CASSLSGSGSGSYEQYF,TGTGCCAGCAGCTTATCGGGGTCCGGGAGTGGTTCCTACGAGCAGTACTTC,.,17,TRBJ2-7,.,TRBV11-2
CASSSLEDRGRVNTIYF,TGTGCCAGCAGCTCATTGGAGGACAGGGGGCGGGTAAACACCATATATTTT,.,17,TRBJ1-3,TRBD1,TRBV7-2
CAISVELGQGGTQYF,TGTGCCATCAGTGTTGAACTTGGACAGGGTGGTACGCAGTATTTT,once,15,TRBJ2-3,TRBD1,TRBV10-3
CASSKGWGGEETQYF,TGTGCCAGCAGTAAGGGGTGGGGCGGAGAAGAGACCCAGTACTTC,.,15,TRBJ2-5,.,TRBV6-6
CASGGTVTGANVLTF,TGTGCCAGCGGTGGAACAGTCACTGGGGCCAACGTCCTGACTTTC,.,15,TRBJ2-6,.,TRBV6-1
CASSLDEGVGYTF,TGCGCCAGCAGCTTGGATGAGGGGGTTGGCTACACCTTC,.,13,TRBJ1-2,.,TRBV5-1
CASSQDGAGRYEQYF,TGCGCCAGCAGCCAAGACGGGGCGGGGAGGTACGAGCAGTACTTC,.,15,TRBJ2-7,.,TRBV4-1
CASSAGTSGRGEQYF,TGTGCCAGCAGCGCCGGGACTAGCGGGAGGGGTGAGCAGTACTTC,.,15,TRBJ2-7,TRBD2,TRBV7-8
CASSRSTGYNEKLFF,TGTGCCAGCAGCCGATCCACAGGCTATAATGAAAAACTGTTTTTT,.,15,TRBJ1-4,.,TRBV14
CASSLAGQGDNEQFF,TGTGCCAGCAGTTTAGCGGGACAGGGGGACAATGAGCAGTTCTTC,once,15,TRBJ2-1,TRBD1,TRBV27
CATNDPSSNEQFF,TGTGCCACCAATGACCCATCTAGTAATGAGCAGTTCTTC,.,13,TRBJ2-1,.,TRBV10-3